In this sample, the clone carrying this TCR beta chain turned up many times. The antigen remains undetermined. A unique molecular identifier was carried by every single TCR cDNA molecule. TCRdb re-called the 5' RACE reads through MiXCR, storing one row per CDR3 protein. The sample contains about 21,000 distinct CDR3 sequences, around 2.8% of which appear only once. This sample is part of a study of spatial heterogeneity in lung cancer. Time point meaning: sample taken at primary tumor resection. Samples were donated by 72 untreated early-stage non-small cell lung cancer patients. Whole RNA, isolated from tumor, nontumor lung or frozen PBMC, was sequenced without prior sorting. Points from the study as a whole: Estimates put coverage of tumor T cells approximately 7% for alpha and 11% to 15% for beta chains. Tumor mutation count correlated with how many alpha and beta TCRs expanded intratumorally.

Sequenced here: lung tumor tissue, sampled at surgery. The receptor was derived from a male donor with early-stage non-small cell lung cancer.

This CDR3 reads CASRSVSGGQPQHF. CDR3 nucleotide sequence: TGTGCCAGCAGGAGTGTAAGCGGCGGTCAGCCCCAGCATTTT. The genes are TRBV12-3 or TRBV12-4 and TRBJ1-5; D gene uncertain. Trimming shortened V by 6 bases and J by 6 bases, and 15 bases separated the two germline ends. The CDR3 extends over 14 amino acids.